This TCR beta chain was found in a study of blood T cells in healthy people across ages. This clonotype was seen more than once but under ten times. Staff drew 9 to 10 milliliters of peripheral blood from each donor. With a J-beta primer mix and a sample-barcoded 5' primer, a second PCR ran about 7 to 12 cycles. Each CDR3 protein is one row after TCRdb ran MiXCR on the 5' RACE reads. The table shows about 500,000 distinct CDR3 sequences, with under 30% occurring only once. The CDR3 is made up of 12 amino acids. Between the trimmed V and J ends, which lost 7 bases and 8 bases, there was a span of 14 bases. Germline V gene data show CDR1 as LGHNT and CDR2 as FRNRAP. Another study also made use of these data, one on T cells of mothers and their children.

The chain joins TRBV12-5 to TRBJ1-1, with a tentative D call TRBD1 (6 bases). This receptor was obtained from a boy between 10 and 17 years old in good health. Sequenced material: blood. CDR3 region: CASALTGLEAFF. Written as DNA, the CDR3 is TGTGCTAGTGCCTTAACAGGGTTGGAAGCTTTCTTT.